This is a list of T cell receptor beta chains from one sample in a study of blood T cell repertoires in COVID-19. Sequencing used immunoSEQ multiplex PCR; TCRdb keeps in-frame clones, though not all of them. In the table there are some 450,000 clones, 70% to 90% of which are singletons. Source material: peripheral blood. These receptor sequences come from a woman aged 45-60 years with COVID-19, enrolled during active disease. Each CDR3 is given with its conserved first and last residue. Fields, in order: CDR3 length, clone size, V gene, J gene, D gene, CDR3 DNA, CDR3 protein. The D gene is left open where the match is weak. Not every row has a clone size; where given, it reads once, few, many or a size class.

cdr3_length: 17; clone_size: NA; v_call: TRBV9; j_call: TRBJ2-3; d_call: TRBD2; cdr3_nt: TGTGCCAGCAGCGTAGCTCCACTAGCGGGGGGGCTAGATACGCAGTATTTT; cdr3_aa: CASSVAPLAGGLDTQYF
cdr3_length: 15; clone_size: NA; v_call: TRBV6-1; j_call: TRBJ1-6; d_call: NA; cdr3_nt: TGTGCCAGCAGTGAAAGAGACACGAATAATTCACCCCTCCACTTT; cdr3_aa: CASSERDTNNSPLHF
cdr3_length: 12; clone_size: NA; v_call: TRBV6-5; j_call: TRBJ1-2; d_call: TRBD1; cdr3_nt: TGTGCCAGCAGGCCACAGGGGTATGGCTACACCTTC; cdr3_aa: CASRPQGYGYTF
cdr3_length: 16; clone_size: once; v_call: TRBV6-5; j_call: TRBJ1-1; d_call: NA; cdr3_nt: TGTGCCAGCAGTTACACCGCCCTCGACATGAACACTGAAGCTTTCTTT; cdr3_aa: CASSYTALDMNTEAFF
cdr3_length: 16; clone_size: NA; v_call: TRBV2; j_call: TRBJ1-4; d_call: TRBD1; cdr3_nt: TGTGCCAGCCAACAGGGGAGCGGAGCAACTAATGAAAAACTGTTTTTT; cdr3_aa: CASQQGSGATNEKLFF
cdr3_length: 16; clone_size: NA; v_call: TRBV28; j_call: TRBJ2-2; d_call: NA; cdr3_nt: TGTGCCAGCGCATCAACCCCGGGTTTTAACACCGGGGAGCTGTTTTTT; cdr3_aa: CASASTPGFNTGELFF
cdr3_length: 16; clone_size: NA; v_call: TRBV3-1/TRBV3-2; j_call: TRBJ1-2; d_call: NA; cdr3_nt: TGTGCCAGCAGCCAAGATCTATTGGGGGGTAACTATGGCTACACCTTC; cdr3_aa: CASSQDLLGGNYGYTF
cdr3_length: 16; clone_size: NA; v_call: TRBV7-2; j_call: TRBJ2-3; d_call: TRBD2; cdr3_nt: TGTGCCAGCAGCTCCGGACTAGCGGGGTTGGCGGATACGCAGTATTTT; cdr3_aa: CASSSGLAGLADTQYF
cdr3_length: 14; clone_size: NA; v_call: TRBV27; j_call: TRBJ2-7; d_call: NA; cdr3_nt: TGTGCCAGCAGTTTTGGCAGCACCGCCGGGGAGCAGTACTTC; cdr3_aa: CASSFGSTAGEQYF
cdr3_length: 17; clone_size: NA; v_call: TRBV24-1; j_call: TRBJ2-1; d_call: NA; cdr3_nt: TGTGCCACCAGTGATTTGCCGCAGTTGGTCGTCTACAATGAGCAGTTCTTC; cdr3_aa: CATSDLPQLVVYNEQFF
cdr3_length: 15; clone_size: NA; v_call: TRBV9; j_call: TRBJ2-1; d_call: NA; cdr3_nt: TGTGCCAGCAGCGTCTCGGGGGGCAACTACAATGAGCAGTTCTTC; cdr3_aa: CASSVSGGNYNEQFF
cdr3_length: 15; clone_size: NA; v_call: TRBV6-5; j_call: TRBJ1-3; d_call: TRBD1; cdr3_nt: TGTGCCACCCGGACAGGGGCGTTCTCTGGAAACACCATATATTTT; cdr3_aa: CATRTGAFSGNTIYF
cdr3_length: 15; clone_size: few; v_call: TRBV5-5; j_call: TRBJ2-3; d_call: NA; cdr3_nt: TGTGCCAGCAGCTCTTACAGGGCACGCACAGATACGCAGTATTTT; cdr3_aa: CASSSYRARTDTQYF
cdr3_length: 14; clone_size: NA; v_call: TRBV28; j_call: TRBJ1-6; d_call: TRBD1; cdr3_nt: TGTGCCAGCAGTGGGGACAGCTCAAATTCACCCCTCCACTTT; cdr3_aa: CASSGDSSNSPLHF
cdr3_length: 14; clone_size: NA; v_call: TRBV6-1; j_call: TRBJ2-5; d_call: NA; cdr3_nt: TGTGCCAGCAGTGAAAGGGGCAGTCGAGAGACCCAGTACTTC; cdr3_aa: CASSERGSRETQYF
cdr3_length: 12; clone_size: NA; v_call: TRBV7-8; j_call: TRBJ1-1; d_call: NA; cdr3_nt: TGTGCCAGCAGCTTATTCTCGGGGTCGGCTTTCTTT; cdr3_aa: CASSLFSGSAFF
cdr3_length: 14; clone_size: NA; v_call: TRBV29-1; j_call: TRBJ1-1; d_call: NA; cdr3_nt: TGCAGCGTCGATTCAACAGGGTTGAACACTGAAGCTTTCTTT; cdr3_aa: CSVDSTGLNTEAFF
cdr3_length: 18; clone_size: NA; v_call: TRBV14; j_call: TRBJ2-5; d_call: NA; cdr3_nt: TGTGCCAGCAGCCAAGAAAGGGGCCCGCGCCTGGGAATCGTGACCCAGTACTTC; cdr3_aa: CASSQERGPRLGIVTQYF
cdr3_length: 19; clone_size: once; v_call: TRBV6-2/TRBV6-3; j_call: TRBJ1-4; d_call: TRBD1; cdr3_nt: TGTGCCAGCAGTTTACCTGTGACAGGGGACAACATTTACAATGAAAAACTGTTTTTT; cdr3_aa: CASSLPVTGDNIYNEKLFF
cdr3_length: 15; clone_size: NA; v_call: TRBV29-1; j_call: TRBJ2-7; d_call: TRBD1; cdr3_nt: TGCAGCGTTCTGCCTAGGGGGGGACAGGGGGACGAGCAGTACTTC; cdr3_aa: CSVLPRGGQGDEQYF
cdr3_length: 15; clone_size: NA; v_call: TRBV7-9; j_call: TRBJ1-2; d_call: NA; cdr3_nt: TGTGCCAGCAGCTTAGCGCTTGGGGTCGGGGATGGCTACACCTTC; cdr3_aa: CASSLALGVGDGYTF
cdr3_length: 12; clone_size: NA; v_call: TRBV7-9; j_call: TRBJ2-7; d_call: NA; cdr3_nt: TGTGCCAGCAGCTTCCTCTCGGACGAGCAGTACTTC; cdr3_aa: CASSFLSDEQYF
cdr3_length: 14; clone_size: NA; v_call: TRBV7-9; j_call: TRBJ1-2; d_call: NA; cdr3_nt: TGTGCCAGCAGACAGGGTTTCGCAGATGGAGGCTACACCTTC; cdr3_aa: CASRQGFADGGYTF